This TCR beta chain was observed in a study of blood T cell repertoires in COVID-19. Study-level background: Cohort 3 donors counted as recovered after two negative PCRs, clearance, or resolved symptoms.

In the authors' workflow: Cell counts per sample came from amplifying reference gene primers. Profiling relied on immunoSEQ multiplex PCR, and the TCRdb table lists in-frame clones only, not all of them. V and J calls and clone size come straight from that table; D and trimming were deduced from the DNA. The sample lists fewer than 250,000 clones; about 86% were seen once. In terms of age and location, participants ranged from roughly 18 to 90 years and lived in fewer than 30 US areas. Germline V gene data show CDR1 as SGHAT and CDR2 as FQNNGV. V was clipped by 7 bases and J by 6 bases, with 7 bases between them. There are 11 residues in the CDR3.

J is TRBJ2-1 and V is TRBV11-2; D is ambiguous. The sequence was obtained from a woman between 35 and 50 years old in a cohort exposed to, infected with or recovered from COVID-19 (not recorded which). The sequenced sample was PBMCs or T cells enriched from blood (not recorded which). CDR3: CASTGFNEQFF. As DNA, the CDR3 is TGTGCCAGCACAGGTTTCAATGAGCAGTTCTTC.